The rows below give T cell receptor beta chains drawn from one sample of a study of T cells in Graves' hyperthyroidism and ophthalmopathy. From the multiplex PCR reads, TCRdb called clonotypes with MiXCR, one entry per CDR3 protein. The sample has hundreds of thousands of distinct CDR3 sequences; roughly 40% are singletons. The sample comprised blood. The receptors originated from a man aged 18 to 35 with Graves' hyperthyroidism. The CDR3 runs from the conserved cysteine through the conserved F or W. A D gene is named only where the DNA matches it firmly. A row's size may be missing; if present it is once, few, many or a size class.

D: NA
V: TRBV9
J: TRBJ2-2
size: NA
DNA: TGTGCCAGCAGCCAAGCGGTACCCGGGGAGCTGTTTTTT
CDR3: CASSQAVPGELFF

D: NA
V: TRBV29-1
J: TRBJ1-2
size: once
DNA: TGCAGCGTTGAGAGCAGTACTGAGAACTATGGCTACACCTTC
CDR3: CSVESSTENYGYTF

D: NA
V: TRBV20-1
J: TRBJ1-2
size: many
DNA: TGCAGTGCCTCAGAAAATCGGGGCTACACCTTC
CDR3: CSASENRGYTF

D: NA
V: TRBV10-3
J: TRBJ2-2
size: many
DNA: TGTGCCATCAAGCAGGGAGGAACCACCGGGGAGCTGTTTTTT
CDR3: CAIKQGGTTGELFF

D: TRBD1
V: TRBV2
J: TRBJ1-2
size: NA
DNA: TGTGCCAGCAGCTTGACAGGGGCCCCGGATGGCTACACCTTC
CDR3: CASSLTGAPDGYTF

D: NA
V: TRBV5-1
J: TRBJ2-2
size: few
DNA: TGCGCCAGCAGCCCCCGGACAGAGGTGGCCGGGGAGCTGTTTTTT
CDR3: CASSPRTEVAGELFF

D: NA
V: TRBV6-1
J: TRBJ1-4
size: NA
DNA: TGTGCCAGCAGTGCCCTAGAGGGAACTAATGAAAAACTGTTTTTT
CDR3: CASSALEGTNEKLFF

D: TRBD1
V: TRBV6-6
J: TRBJ1-2
size: NA
DNA: TGTGCCAGCAGTTACCGTGGACAGGCATACTATGGCTACACCTTC
CDR3: CASSYRGQAYYGYTF

D: NA
V: TRBV4-1
J: TRBJ2-7
size: NA
DNA: TGCGCCAGCAGCCAAGAGCCGGGAGATCACTCCTACGAGCAGTACTTC
CDR3: CASSQEPGDHSYEQYF

D: TRBD1
V: TRBV5-4
J: TRBJ2-5
size: few
DNA: TGTGCCAGCAGCTTAGTCTCCGGGACAGGAGAGACCCAGTACTTC
CDR3: CASSLVSGTGETQYF

D: NA
V: TRBV25-1
J: TRBJ2-2
size: many
DNA: TGTGCCAGCAGGACCTATACGAACACCGGGGAGCTGTTTTTT
CDR3: CASRTYTNTGELFF

D: NA
V: TRBV25-1
J: TRBJ2-7
size: NA
DNA: TGTGCCAGCTTAGGCGGGGTTGGGTCCGAGCAGTACTTC
CDR3: CASLGGVGSEQYF

D: NA
V: TRBV2
J: TRBJ1-2
size: many
DNA: TGTGCCAGCCTCCCCGGGACATTTGGTCCCTATGGCTACACCTTC
CDR3: CASLPGTFGPYGYTF

D: NA
V: TRBV29-1
J: TRBJ1-2
size: many
DNA: TGCAGCGTAGAAGGGGACTATGGCTACACCTTC
CDR3: CSVEGDYGYTF

D: NA
V: TRBV5-1
J: TRBJ1-2
size: NA
DNA: TGCGCCAGCAGCTTGGGGAGTTTGCGACCCTATGATGGCTACACCTTC
CDR3: CASSLGSLRPYDGYTF

D: NA
V: TRBV5-5
J: TRBJ1-5
size: NA
DNA: TGTGCCAGCAGCCAAGACGCGGGCAGCCGCAATCAGCCCCAGCATTTT
CDR3: CASSQDAGSRNQPQHF